The next 18 T cell receptor beta chains were all read from a single sample in a study of T cell responses to AZD1222 COVID-19 vaccine. Profiling relied on immunoSEQ multiplex PCR, and the TCRdb table lists in-frame clones only, not all of them. The sample yields roughly 120,000 clones, around 92% seen once. The material sequenced was peripheral blood, taken on day 0 of AZD1222 vaccination. These receptors were obtained from an adult in good health.

The CDR3 is CASSLLGTNTGELFF. In DNA, the CDR3 is TGTGCCAGCAGCTTGTTAGGGACGAACACCGGGGAGCTGTTTTTT. The rearrangement uses TRBV11-1 and TRBJ2-2; D remains unclear. This CDR3 is built from 15 residues. Trimming removed 3 bases from V and 0 bases from J, with 8 bases in between. Germline V gives CDR1 SGHAT, CDR2 FQDESV (reference sequence).

CDR3 loop: CASSFKRDTDTQYF. As DNA, the CDR3 is TGTGCCAGCAGTTTTAAAAGGGACACAGATACGCAGTATTTT. The V and J genes are TRBV28 and TRBJ2-3; D is uncertain. The germline gives CDR1 MDHEN, CDR2 SYDVKM. Trimming took off 3 bases at V and 2 bases at J, with 9 bases between the two ends. This CDR3 is 14 amino acids long.

The chain couples TRBV11-2 to TRBJ1-1; possibly TRBD1 for D (5 bases). The length of the CDR3 is 14 residues. Trimming took 5 bases from V and 4 from J, leaving 14 bases between them. Germline V gives CDR1 SGHAT, CDR2 FQNNGV. The CDR3 bases are TGTGCCAGCAGCGCAGGCTTTGGGACCACTGAAGCTTTCTTT. Translated: CASSAGFGTTEAFF.

The V and J genes are TRBV5-1 and TRBJ2-1, with D hard to call. CDR3 length: 15 amino acids. The V end lost 5 bases, the J end lost 1 base, and 13 bases lay between the germline ends. Germline CDR1 and CDR2: SGHRS and YFSETQ. The chain's CDR3 is CASREGFVSYNEQFF. In DNA, the CDR3 is TGCGCCAGCAGGGAAGGCTTCGTATCCTACAATGAGCAGTTCTTC.

This clone was detected once. This CDR3 fails to terminate in the conserved phenylalanine or tryptophan, so it likely reflects a read error. No DNA is shown, since the ends of the CDR3 on it are uncertain; the CDR3 is the one TCRdb lists. The J gene is TRBJ2-7, the V gene TRBV12-2; no check of the table's D call, TRBD2, against the DNA was made. TRBV12-2 is given as a pseudogene. The CDR3 has 12 residues if both end residues are counted. CDR3: CASRLVGSALED.

The rearrangement joins TRBV29-1 to TRBJ2-7; TRBD2 might be the D (5 bases). V was shortened by 4 bases and J by 0 bases, with 10 bases between the two germline ends. Per the germline V gene, CDR1 is SQVTM and CDR2 is ANQGSEA. The CDR3 spans 13 residues. The CDR3 DNA reads as TGCAGCGTTGTCGGGGTAGTCTCCTACGAGCAGTACTTC. As protein: CSVVGVVSYEQYF.

The chain uses TRBV3-1 (or the pseudogene TRBV3-2) and TRBJ2-3; 8 bases are a match to TRBD1. This CDR3 contains 15 residues. Germline loops: CDR1 LGHDT, CDR2 YNNKEL (reference sequence). V dropped 6 bases and J dropped 2; count of bases not matched to a gene: 7. The CDR3 loop is CASSDRGRDTDTQYF. CDR3 in DNA: TGTGCCAGCAGTGACAGGGGTCGAGACACAGATACGCAGTATTTT.

This clone was detected once. The V call is TRBV18, the J call TRBJ2-5, with D possibly TRBD2 on 5 matching bases. Germline V gene data show CDR1 as KGHSH and CDR2 as LQKENI. The CDR3 is 14 amino acids. Trimming took off 3 bases at V and 5 bases at J, with 13 bases between the two ends. The CDR3 DNA follows: TGTGCCAGCTCACCCCCGGGTGGCGGGGAGACCCAGTACTTC. It codes for CASSPPGGGETQYF.

The chain recombines TRBV28 with TRBJ1-2; no clear D gene. The CDR3 sequence is 13 residues long. The V gene lost 3 bases and the J gene lost 4 bases, with 9 bases spanning the gap. Germline V CDR1 and CDR2: MDHEN, SYDVKM. CDR3 bases: TGTGCCAGCAGTTTTGGGTTCGTCTATGGCTACACCTTC. The encoded protein is CASSFGFVYGYTF.

In this sample, this clone turned up many times. The V call is TRBV6-4, the J call TRBJ2-2, with D possibly being TRBD2 (5 bases). Trimming removed 5 bases at V and 1 base at J, with 5 bases between. Germline V gene data show CDR1 as MRHNA and CDR2 as SNTAGT. The CDR3 length is 13 residues. The CDR3 DNA sequence: TGTGCCAGCAGTAGCGGGAACACCGGGGAGCTGTTTTTT. This codes for CASSSGNTGELFF.

The table lists this clone with a count of one. The chain employs TRBV19 and TRBJ2-3; possibly TRBD1 for D (5 bases). The CDR3 runs 16 residues. The V end lost 5 bases, the J end lost 3 bases, and 18 bases lay between the germline ends. CDR1 is LNHDA and CDR2 is SQIVND in the germline V gene (reference sequence). CDR3 residues: CASSPSQGVVTDTQYF. CDR3 bases: TGTGCCAGTAGTCCCTCCCAGGGTGTAGTGACAGATACGCAGTATTTT.

This chain uses TRBV15 with TRBJ2-5, with 8 nucleotides matching TRBD2. Trimming at V came to 6 bases and at J to 2 bases, leaving 2 bases not matched to a gene. Germline V gives CDR1 LNHNV, CDR2 YYDKDF (reference sequence). The length of the CDR3 is 13 residues. CDR3 sequence (DNA): TGTGCCACCAGGACTAGCGCACAAGAGACCCAGTACTTC. The encoded protein is CATRTSAQETQYF.

This rearrangement joins TRBV25-1 to TRBJ2-4; 11 bases agree with TRBD2. The CDR3 totals 14 residues. The germline V gene encodes CDR1 MGHDK and CDR2 SYGVNS. V shed 4 bases and J 6 bases; nucleotides not matched to a gene: 2. The CDR3 spells CASSVTSGRNIQYF. Written as DNA, the CDR3 is TGTGCCAGCAGTGTTACTAGCGGGAGAAACATTCAGTACTTC. Filled out from reference TRBV25-1 and TRBJ2-4, the complete variable domain reads EADIYQTPRYLVIGTGKKITLECSQTMGHDKMYWYQQDPGMELHLIHYSYGVNSTEKGDLSSESTVSRIRTEHFPLTLESARPSHTSQYLCASSVTSGRNIQYFGAGTRLSVL.

The CDR3 loop reads CASSFRGQGASEAFF. CDR3 in DNA: TGTGCCAGCAGCTTCCGGGGACAGGGGGCATCGGAAGCTTTCTTT. The chain couples TRBV7-2 to TRBJ1-1; TRBD1 aligns across 12 bases. Germline lookup yields CDR1 SGHTA and CDR2 FQGNSA. The CDR3 consists of 15 residues. V shed 3 bases and J 8 bases; nucleotides not matched to a gene: 7.

The rearrangement uses TRBV11-3 and TRBJ2-1; maybe TRBD2 (5 bases). Germline V lookup: CDR1 SGHNT, CDR2 YENEEA. V lost 4 bases and J lost 0, with 10 bases in between. The CDR3 covers 15 residues. The CDR3 bases are TGTGCCAGCAGCTCAAGCGGAAACTCCTACAATGAGCAGTTCTTC. It codes for CASSSSGNSYNEQFF. The full variable domain, with the rest looked up from reference TRBV11-3 and TRBJ2-1, is EAGVVQSPRYKIIEKKQPVAFWCNPISGHNTLYWYLQNLGQGPELLIRYENEEAVDDSQLPKDRFSAERLKGVDSTLKIQPAELGDSAVYLCASSSSGNSYNEQFFGPGTRLTVL.

The chain employs TRBV6-5 and TRBJ1-1; D call uncertain. Germline V gene lookup returns CDR1 MNHEY and CDR2 SVGAGI. Trimming stripped 3 bases from V and 1 base from J, with 6 bases between. The CDR3 consists of 13 residues. The CDR3 here is CASSYTTNTEAFF. CDR3 nucleotides: TGTGCCAGCAGTTATACCACGAACACTGAAGCTTTCTTT.

V and J are TRBV5-1 and TRBJ2-1, with TRBD2 matching 13 bases. The CDR3 has 17 residues. V was clipped by 5 bases and J by 1 base; unmatched bases: 6. Germline loops: CDR1 SGHRS, CDR2 YFSETQ. As DNA, the CDR3 is TGCGCCAGCAGAACGGGACTAGCGGGACCATCCTACAATGAGCAGTTCTTC. Amino acids: CASRTGLAGPSYNEQFF.

The CDR3 region has the DNA TGTGCCAGCCGGGTCAACAAAAACTATGGCTACACCTTC. Its translation: CASRVNKNYGYTF. This chain links TRBV6-5 with TRBJ1-2, with D uncertain. Germline lookup yields CDR1 MNHEY and CDR2 SVGAGI. The CDR3 length is 13 residues. Trimming removed 8 bases from V and 2 bases from J, with 12 bases in between.